The table lists the clone carrying this TCR beta chain with a few counts. One entry per CDR3 protein, called by TCRdb with MiXCR from the RT-PCR reads. The sample records hundreds of thousands of distinct CDR3 sequences, 11% to 15% being singletons. The clonotype originates from a female donor in good health, serving as a healthy control. Sequenced sample: memory CD4+ T cells from blood.

CDR3 residues: CSASSLLFGYTF. The CDR3 DNA reads as TGCAGTGCTAGTTCTCTGCTCTTTGGCTACACCTTC. This chain connects TRBV20-1 to TRBJ1-2; D not resolved. This CDR3 is 12 amino acids long. CDR1 DFQATT and CDR2 SNEGSKA come from the germline V gene (reference sequence). V gave up 3 bases and J gave up 7 bases, with 12 bases separating them.